Listed here is a single T cell receptor beta chain. Here immunoSEQ multiplex PCR was the method, and the copy in TCRdb shows in-frame clones only, minus some. Of roughly 50,000 clones detected, approximately 88% appear once; the ten largest clones hold around a fifth. The CDR3 has 13 amino acids. Germline V gene data show CDR1 as SGHTA and CDR2 as FQGNSA. With 5 bases clipped from V and 12 bases from J, the junction kept 9 bases outside the gene matches. The data were obtained in a study of blood T cell repertoires in COVID-19. Study information: Acute and convalescent COVID-19 samples came from the United States, Italy and Spain.

This receptor was identified in a human donor in a cohort sampled during active COVID-19. This sequence joins TRBV7-2 and TRBJ2-1; the match to TRBD1 covers 8 bases. The sequencing sample was made of peripheral blood. The CDR3 coding sequence is TGTGCCAGCAGCCTCCAGGGGGCAGGGGTGCAGTTCTTC. Protein sequence: CASSLQGAGVQFF. Supplemented by reference TRBV7-2 and TRBJ2-1, the full variable domain reads GAGVSQSPSNKVTEKGKDVELRCDPISGHTALYWYRQSLGQGLEFLIYFQGNSAPDKSGLPSDRFSAERTGGSVSTLTIQRTQQEDSAVYLCASSLQGAGVQFFGPGTRLTVL.